This T cell receptor (beta chain) came from a study of human thymus T cells. Points from the study as a whole: Within thymic and blood repertoires, V and J gene usage appeared to be biased.

During surgery, about 0.5-1 mL peripheral blood was drawn from four of eight donors. The repertoire was sequenced with immunoSEQ multiplex PCR; TCRdb's copy has only in-frame clones and lacks some. This table holds tens of thousands of clones, 94% found once. The CDR3 covers 13 residues. Looked up from germline, CDR1 is SQVTM and CDR2 is ANQGSEA. The V segment lost 6 bases and the J segment 2 bases; nucleotides outside the gene matches: 2. As for this clone: Its target is not known.

Sequenced material: blood. The TCR was taken from a boy younger than two with a congenital heart defect but otherwise immunologically healthy. The J gene is TRBJ2-1, the V gene TRBV29-1; 9 nucleotides line up with TRBD2. Written as DNA, the CDR3 is TGCAGCGTCCGCGGGGGGGCCTACAATGAGCAGTTCTTC. Translating gives CSVRGGAYNEQFF.